This is a list of T cell receptor beta chains from one sample in a study of long-term antiretroviral therapy in people with HIV. Profiled with immunoSEQ multiplex PCR; TCRdb holds only in-frame clones, not every one. The repertoire includes some 22,000 clones, around nine tenths of them detected once, and 6% to 6.5% sits in the top ten. Source: unsorted PBMCs, taken 0.6 years after starting antiretroviral therapy. The receptors stem from a man in his sixties with HIV. CDR3s include the opening cysteine and the closing phenylalanine or tryptophan. A D gene is named only where the DNA matches it firmly. Size is omitted from some rows. Given values are once, few, many or a class for expanded clones.

clone_size: -
v_call: TRBV19
j_call: TRBJ2-2
d_call: TRBD2
cdr3_nt: TGTGCCAGTAGTATCAGCGGGAGCTTGGGCGGGGAGCTGTTTTTT
cdr3_aa: CASSISGSLGGELFF

clone_size: -
v_call: TRBV2
j_call: TRBJ1-2
d_call: -
cdr3_nt: TGTGCCAGCAGTGAATCTACTTACTATGGCTACACCTTC
cdr3_aa: CASSESTYYGYTF

clone_size: -
v_call: TRBV6-1
j_call: TRBJ2-1
d_call: TRBD2
cdr3_nt: TGTGCCAGCAGTGGCGGGGGGGCATTCTACAATGAGCAGTTCTTC
cdr3_aa: CASSGGGAFYNEQFF

clone_size: -
v_call: TRBV20-1
j_call: TRBJ1-3
d_call: -
cdr3_nt: TGCAGTGCGGGTTCTGGAAACACCATATATTTT
cdr3_aa: CSAGSGNTIYF

clone_size: -
v_call: TRBV7-8
j_call: TRBJ1-2
d_call: TRBD1
cdr3_nt: TGTGCCAGCAGCTTGGGACAGGGTATCAACTATGGCTACACCTTC
cdr3_aa: CASSLGQGINYGYTF

clone_size: -
v_call: TRBV6-6
j_call: TRBJ2-7
d_call: -
cdr3_nt: TGTGCCAGCAGTTGGCTAGCGACCTCCTACGAGCAGTACTTC
cdr3_aa: CASSWLATSYEQYF

clone_size: -
v_call: TRBV13
j_call: TRBJ2-1
d_call: TRBD2
cdr3_nt: TGTGCCAGCAGCTTAGGCCGGGACTATTATGAGCAGTTCTTC
cdr3_aa: CASSLGRDYYEQFF

clone_size: -
v_call: TRBV2
j_call: TRBJ2-2
d_call: -
cdr3_nt: TGTGCCAGCATCGGCAGGGTGAGGACCGGGGAGCTGTTTTTT
cdr3_aa: CASIGRVRTGELFF

clone_size: -
v_call: TRBV7-2
j_call: TRBJ2-5
d_call: TRBD2
cdr3_nt: TGTGCCAGCAGGGGACTAGCGGGGCAAGAGACCCAGTACTTC
cdr3_aa: CASRGLAGQETQYF

clone_size: -
v_call: TRBV7-2
j_call: TRBJ2-5
d_call: -
cdr3_nt: TGTGCCAGCAGCTCCAGCTCCCGGGGAGCCCAGTACTTC
cdr3_aa: CASSSSSRGAQYF

clone_size: -
v_call: TRBV6-5
j_call: TRBJ2-7
d_call: -
cdr3_nt: TGTGCCACCTCGGGACCTCAGGGGCAGTACTTC
cdr3_aa: CATSGPQGQYF

clone_size: -
v_call: TRBV5-5
j_call: TRBJ1-5
d_call: TRBD1
cdr3_nt: TGTGCCAGCAGTTTTCAGGGGGGTCAGCCCCAGCATTTT
cdr3_aa: CASSFQGGQPQHF

clone_size: -
v_call: TRBV5-1
j_call: TRBJ2-1
d_call: TRBD2
cdr3_nt: TGCGCCACCGGGGAGGGTTCGAGTTCCTACAATGAGCAGTTCTTC
cdr3_aa: CATGEGSSSYNEQFF

clone_size: -
v_call: TRBV9
j_call: TRBJ2-2
d_call: -
cdr3_nt: TGTGCCAGCAGCGTAAATACTGGAACCGGGGAGCTGTTTTTT
cdr3_aa: CASSVNTGTGELFF

clone_size: -
v_call: TRBV30
j_call: TRBJ2-1
d_call: -
cdr3_nt: TGTGCCTGGAGTGTACCGAGCGGTAGTTACAATGAGCAGTTCTTC
cdr3_aa: CAWSVPSGSYNEQFF

clone_size: -
v_call: TRBV5-4
j_call: TRBJ2-2
d_call: -
cdr3_nt: TGTGCCAGCAGCTTGGAGAGGAACACCGGGGAGCTGTTTTTT
cdr3_aa: CASSLERNTGELFF

clone_size: -
v_call: TRBV10-3
j_call: TRBJ1-2
d_call: -
cdr3_nt: TGTGCCGGGGCGGGGCCTGGGGACTATGGCTACACCTTC
cdr3_aa: CAGAGPGDYGYTF

clone_size: -
v_call: TRBV10-3
j_call: TRBJ2-2
d_call: -
cdr3_nt: TGTGCCATCAGTGACCCACAGGGAAAGAACACCGGGGAGCTGTTTTTT
cdr3_aa: CAISDPQGKNTGELFF

clone_size: -
v_call: TRBV5-1
j_call: TRBJ2-3
d_call: -
cdr3_nt: TGCGCCAGCAGCTTGACAGGGACTAGCACAGATACGCAGTATTTT
cdr3_aa: CASSLTGTSTDTQYF

clone_size: -
v_call: TRBV18
j_call: TRBJ1-5
d_call: -
cdr3_nt: TGTGCCAGCTCACCACTGAAGGACATGCCCCAGCATTTT
cdr3_aa: CASSPLKDMPQHF

clone_size: -
v_call: TRBV7-2
j_call: TRBJ2-7
d_call: TRBD1
cdr3_nt: TGTGCCAGCAGCTTGACGTCGGGCAGGGGGTTTGTTGGCGAGCAGTACTTC
cdr3_aa: CASSLTSGRGFVGEQYF

clone_size: -
v_call: TRBV6-5
j_call: TRBJ1-1
d_call: TRBD1
cdr3_nt: TGTGCCAGCACTCAAAGGGACAGGGGCACTGAAGCTTTCTTT
cdr3_aa: CASTQRDRGTEAFF

clone_size: -
v_call: TRBV6-5
j_call: TRBJ1-1
d_call: -
cdr3_nt: TGTGCCAGCACCAGAAACGGGGGAACTGAAGCTTTCTTT
cdr3_aa: CASTRNGGTEAFF

clone_size: once
v_call: TRBV18
j_call: TRBJ1-3
d_call: -
cdr3_nt: TGTGCCAGCTCACCTGGACGGTACTCTGGAAACACCATATATTTT
cdr3_aa: CASSPGRYSGNTIYF

clone_size: -
v_call: TRBV7-9
j_call: TRBJ2-3
d_call: TRBD2
cdr3_nt: TGTGCCAGCAGCTTAGAGGGGAGGGGCGGTTCGTCTACGCAGTATTTT
cdr3_aa: CASSLEGRGGSSTQYF

clone_size: -
v_call: TRBV21-1
j_call: TRBJ2-7
d_call: -
cdr3_nt: TGTGCCAGCAGCAAAAGGCCTCGACTAGCGGGAGACAAAAGACATTCCTACGAGCAGTACTTC
cdr3_aa: CASSKRPRLAGDKRHSYEQYF

clone_size: -
v_call: TRBV23-1
j_call: TRBJ1-1
d_call: -
cdr3_nt: TGCGCCAGCAGTCCGAGACCTTACACTGAAGCTTTCTTT
cdr3_aa: CASSPRPYTEAFF

clone_size: once
v_call: TRBV23-1
j_call: TRBJ1-4
d_call: TRBD1
cdr3_nt: TGCGCCAGCAGTCAATCCCCCTTAATCCTTTACAGGGGGGGGAGGGCTAATGAAAAACTGTTTTTT
cdr3_aa: CASSQSPLILYRGGRANEKLFF

clone_size: -
v_call: TRBV5-4
j_call: TRBJ2-3
d_call: -
cdr3_nt: TGTGCCAGCAGGTTAGCCTGGAGCACAGATACGCAGTATTTT
cdr3_aa: CASRLAWSTDTQYF